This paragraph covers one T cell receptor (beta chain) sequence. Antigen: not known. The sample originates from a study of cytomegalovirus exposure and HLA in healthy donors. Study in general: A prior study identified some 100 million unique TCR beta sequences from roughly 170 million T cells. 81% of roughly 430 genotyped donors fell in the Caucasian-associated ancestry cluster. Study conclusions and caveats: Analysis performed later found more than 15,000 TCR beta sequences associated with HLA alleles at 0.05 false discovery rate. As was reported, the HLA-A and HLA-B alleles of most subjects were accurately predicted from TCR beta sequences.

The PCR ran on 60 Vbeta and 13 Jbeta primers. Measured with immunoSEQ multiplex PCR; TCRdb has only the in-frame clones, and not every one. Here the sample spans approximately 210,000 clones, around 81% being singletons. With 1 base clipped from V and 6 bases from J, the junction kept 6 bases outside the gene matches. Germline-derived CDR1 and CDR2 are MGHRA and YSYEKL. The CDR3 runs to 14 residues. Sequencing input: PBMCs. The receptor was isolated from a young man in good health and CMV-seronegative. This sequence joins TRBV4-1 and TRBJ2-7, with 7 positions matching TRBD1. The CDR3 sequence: CASSQAQGTLEQYF. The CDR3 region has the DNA TGCGCCAGCAGCCAAGCACAGGGGACGCTCGAGCAGTACTTC.